This T cell receptor (beta chain) was documented in a study of blood T cells in healthy people across ages. Combining a sample-barcoded 5' primer with a J-beta primer mix, a second PCR ran for roughly 6 to 11 cycles. TCRdb re-called the 5' RACE reads with MiXCR, one entry per CDR3 protein. The sample has under 1,100,000 distinct CDR3 sequences, less than 25% seen once. This clonotype was detected a few times. The CDR3 sequence is 15 residues long. The germline V and J ends were trimmed by 3 bases and 3 bases, with 13 bases remaining between them. Per germline, CDR1 SGHTA and CDR2 FQGTGA. The same data also contributed to another study, on T cells of mothers and their children.

The sample consisted of blood. The clonotype originates from a girl aged 2-9 years in good health. The chain links TRBV7-3 to TRBJ2-3; weak D call: TRBD2 (6 bases). This CDR3 reads CASSFISGFTDTQYF. CDR3 in DNA: TGTGCCAGCAGCTTCATTAGCGGTTTTACAGATACGCAGTATTTT.